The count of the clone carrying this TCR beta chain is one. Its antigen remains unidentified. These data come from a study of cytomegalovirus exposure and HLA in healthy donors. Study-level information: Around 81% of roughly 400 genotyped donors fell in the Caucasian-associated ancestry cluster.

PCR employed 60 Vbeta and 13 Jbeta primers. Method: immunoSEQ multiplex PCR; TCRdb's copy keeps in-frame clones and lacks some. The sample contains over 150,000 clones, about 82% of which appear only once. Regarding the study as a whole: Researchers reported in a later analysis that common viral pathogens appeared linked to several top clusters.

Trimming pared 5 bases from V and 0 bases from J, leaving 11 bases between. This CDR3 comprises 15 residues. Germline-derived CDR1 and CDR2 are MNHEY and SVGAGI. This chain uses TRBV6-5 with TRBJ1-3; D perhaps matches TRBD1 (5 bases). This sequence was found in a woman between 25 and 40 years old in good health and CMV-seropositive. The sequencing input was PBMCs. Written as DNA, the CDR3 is TGTGCCAGCAGTCCAGGGTTGTTCTCTGGAAACACCATATATTTT. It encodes CASSPGLFSGNTIYF.